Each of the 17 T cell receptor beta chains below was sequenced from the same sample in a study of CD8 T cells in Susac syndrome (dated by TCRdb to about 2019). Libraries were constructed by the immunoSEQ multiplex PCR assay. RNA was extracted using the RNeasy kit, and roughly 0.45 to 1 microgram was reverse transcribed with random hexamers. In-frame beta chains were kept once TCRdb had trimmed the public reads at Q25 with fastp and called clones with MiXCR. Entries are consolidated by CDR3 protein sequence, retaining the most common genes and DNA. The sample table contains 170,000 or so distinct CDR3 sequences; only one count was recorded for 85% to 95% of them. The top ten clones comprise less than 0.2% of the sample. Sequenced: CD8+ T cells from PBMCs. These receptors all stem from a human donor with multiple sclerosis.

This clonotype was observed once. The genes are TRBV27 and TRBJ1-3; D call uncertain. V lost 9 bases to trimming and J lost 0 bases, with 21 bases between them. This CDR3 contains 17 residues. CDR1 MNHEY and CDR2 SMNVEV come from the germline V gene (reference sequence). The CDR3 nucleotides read TGTGCCAGGAGCCCCGAACTACACCTACGCTCTGGAAACACCATATATTTT. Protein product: CARSPELHLRSGNTIYF.

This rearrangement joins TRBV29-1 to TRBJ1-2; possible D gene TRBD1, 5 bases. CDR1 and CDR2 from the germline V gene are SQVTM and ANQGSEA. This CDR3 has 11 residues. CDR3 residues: CRAGRDYGYTF. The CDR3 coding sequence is TGCCGCGCAGGCAGGGACTATGGCTACACCTTC.

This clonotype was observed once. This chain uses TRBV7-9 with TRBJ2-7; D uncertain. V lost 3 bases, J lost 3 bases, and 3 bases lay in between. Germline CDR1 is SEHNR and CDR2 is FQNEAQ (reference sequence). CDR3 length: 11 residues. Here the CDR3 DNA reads TGTGCCAGCAGCTTCGACTACGAGCAGTACTTC. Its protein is CASSFDYEQYF.

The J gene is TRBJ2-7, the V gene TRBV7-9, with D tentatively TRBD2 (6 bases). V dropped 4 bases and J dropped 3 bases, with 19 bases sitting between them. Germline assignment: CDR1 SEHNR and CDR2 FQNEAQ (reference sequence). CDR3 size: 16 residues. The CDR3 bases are TGTGCCAGCAGCTCCGGGCCAGGGACTGAAGTCTACGAGCAGTACTTC. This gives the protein CASSSGPGTEVYEQYF.

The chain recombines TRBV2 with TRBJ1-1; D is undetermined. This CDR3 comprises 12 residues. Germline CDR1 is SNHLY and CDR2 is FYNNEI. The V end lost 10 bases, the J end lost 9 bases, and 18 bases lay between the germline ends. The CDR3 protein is CATPQLDGKAFF. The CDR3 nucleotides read TGTGCCACACCTCAATTGGACGGGAAAGCTTTCTTT.

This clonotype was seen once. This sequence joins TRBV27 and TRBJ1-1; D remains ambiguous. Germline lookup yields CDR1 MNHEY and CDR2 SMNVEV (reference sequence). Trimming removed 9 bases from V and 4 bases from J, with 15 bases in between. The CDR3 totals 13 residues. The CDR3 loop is CASQDNLVTEAFF. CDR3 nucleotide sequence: TGTGCCAGTCAAGACAACCTAGTCACTGAAGCTTTCTTT.

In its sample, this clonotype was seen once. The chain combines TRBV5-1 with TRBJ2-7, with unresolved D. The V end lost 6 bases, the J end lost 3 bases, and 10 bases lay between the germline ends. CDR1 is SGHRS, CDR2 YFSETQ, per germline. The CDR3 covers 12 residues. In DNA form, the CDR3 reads TGCGCCAGCAACTCGTTCGACTACGAGCAGTACTTC. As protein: CASNSFDYEQYF.

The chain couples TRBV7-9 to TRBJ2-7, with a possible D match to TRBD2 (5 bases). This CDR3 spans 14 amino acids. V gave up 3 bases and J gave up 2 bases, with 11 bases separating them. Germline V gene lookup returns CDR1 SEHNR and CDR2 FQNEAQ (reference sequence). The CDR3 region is CASSFSGIPYEQYF. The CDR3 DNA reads TGTGCCAGCAGCTTCTCGGGGATCCCCTACGAGCAGTACTTC.

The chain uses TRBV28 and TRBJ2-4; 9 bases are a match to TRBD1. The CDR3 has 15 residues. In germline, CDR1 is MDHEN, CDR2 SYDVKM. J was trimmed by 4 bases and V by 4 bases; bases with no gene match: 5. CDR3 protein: CASSSGTGSKNIQYF. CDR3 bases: TGTGCCAGCAGTTCGGGGACAGGGTCGAAAAACATTCAGTACTTC.

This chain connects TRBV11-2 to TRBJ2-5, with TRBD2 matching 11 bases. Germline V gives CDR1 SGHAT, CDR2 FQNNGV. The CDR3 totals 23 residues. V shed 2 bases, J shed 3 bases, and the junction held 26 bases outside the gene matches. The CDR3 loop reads CASSLHPHHRETRLAGWEETQYF. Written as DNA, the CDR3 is TGTGCCAGCAGCTTACACCCCCATCATCGCGAGACACGACTAGCGGGATGGGAAGAGACCCAGTACTTC.

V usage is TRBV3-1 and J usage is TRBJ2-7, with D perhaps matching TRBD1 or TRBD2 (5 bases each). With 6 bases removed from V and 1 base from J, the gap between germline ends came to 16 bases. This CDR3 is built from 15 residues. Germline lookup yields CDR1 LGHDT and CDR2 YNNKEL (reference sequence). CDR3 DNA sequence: TGTGCCAGCAGTTACCGGGACGGAGGTTCCTACGAGCAGTACTTC. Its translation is CASSYRDGGSYEQYF.

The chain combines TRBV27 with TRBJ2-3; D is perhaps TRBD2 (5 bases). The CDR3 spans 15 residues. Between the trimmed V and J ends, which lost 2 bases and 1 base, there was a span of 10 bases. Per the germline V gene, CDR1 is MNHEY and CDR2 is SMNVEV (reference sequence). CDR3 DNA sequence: TGTGCCAGCAGTTTAGTAGCGAGAGGCACAGATACGCAGTATTTT. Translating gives CASSLVARGTDTQYF.

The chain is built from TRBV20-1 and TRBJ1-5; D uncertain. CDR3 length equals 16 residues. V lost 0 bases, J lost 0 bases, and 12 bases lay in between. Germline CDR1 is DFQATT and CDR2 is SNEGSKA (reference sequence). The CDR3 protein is CSARDRADRSNQPQHF. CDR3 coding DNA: TGCAGTGCTAGAGATCGTGCAGATCGTAGCAATCAGCCCCAGCATTTT.

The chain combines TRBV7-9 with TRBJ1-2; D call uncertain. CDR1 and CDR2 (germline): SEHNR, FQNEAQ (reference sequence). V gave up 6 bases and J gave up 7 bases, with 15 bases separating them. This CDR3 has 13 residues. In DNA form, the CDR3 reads TGTGCCAGCAGTGGCACGATGGGAGGTGGCTACACCTTC. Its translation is CASSGTMGGGYTF.

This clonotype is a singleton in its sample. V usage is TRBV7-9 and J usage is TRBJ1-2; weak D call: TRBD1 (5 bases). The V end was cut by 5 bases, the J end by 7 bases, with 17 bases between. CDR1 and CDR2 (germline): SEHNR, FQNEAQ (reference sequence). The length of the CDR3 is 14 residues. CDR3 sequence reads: CASSLGTPRRGYTF. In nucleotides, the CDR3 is TGTGCCAGCAGCCTCGGGACCCCGCGGCGTGGCTACACCTTC.

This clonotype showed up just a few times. The CDR3 nucleotides read TGTGCCAGCAGACTTAGGGAGCAGTTCTTC. It yields the protein CASRLREQFF. The chain has TRBV7-2 and TRBJ2-1; D is ambiguous. Germline V gene lookup returns CDR1 SGHTA and CDR2 FQGNSA. The CDR3 covers 10 residues. Deletions cut 6 bases from V and 10 bases from J, with 7 bases between.

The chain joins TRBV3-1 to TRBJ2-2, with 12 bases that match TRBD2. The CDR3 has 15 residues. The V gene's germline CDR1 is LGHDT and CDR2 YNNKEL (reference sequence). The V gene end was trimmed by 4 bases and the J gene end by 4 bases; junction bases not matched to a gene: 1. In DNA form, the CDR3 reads TGTGCCAGCAGCCCACTAGCGGGGGGCACCGGGGAGCTGTTTTTT. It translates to CASSPLAGGTGELFF. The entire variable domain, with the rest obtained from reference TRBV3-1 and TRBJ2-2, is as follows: DTAVSQTPKYLVTQMGNDKSIKCEQNLGHDTMYWYKQDSKKFLKIMFSYNNKELIINETVPNRFSPKSPDKAHLNLHINSLELGDSAVYFCASSPLAGGTGELFFGEGSRLTVL.